This is a list of T cell receptor beta chains from one sample in a study of graft-versus-host responses after intestinal transplantation. Their antigens remain unidentified. Measured with immunoSEQ multiplex PCR; TCRdb has only the in-frame clones, and not every one. The sample consists of roughly 90,000 clones, roughly 90% of them appearing once. The sample was unstimulated CD4+ T cells sorted from spleen or lymph node cells, taken before transplant. The receptors come from a human donor who was the organ donor for an intestinal transplant. Each CDR3 is given with its conserved first and last residue. D genes are given only for firm matches. The size field is filled for only some rows; it gives once, few, many or a size class.

TRBJ1-5 | TRBD1 | TRBV5-1 | few | CASSWDRDQPQHF | TGCGCCAGCAGCTGGGACAGGGATCAGCCCCAGCATTTT
TRBJ2-2 | NA | TRBV30 | NA | CAWRKALGLGELFF | TGTGCCTGGAGAAAAGCGTTGGGTCTCGGGGAGCTGTTTTTT
TRBJ2-1 | NA | TRBV20-1 | NA | CSASSRNEQFF | TGCAGTGCTAGTTCGCGCAATGAGCAGTTCTTC
TRBJ1-4 | TRBD1 | TRBV7-2 | NA | CASSGAGGPNEKLFF | TGTGCCAGCAGCGGGGCAGGGGGCCCTAATGAAAAACTGTTTTTT
TRBJ2-5 | TRBD2 | TRBV6-1 | NA | CASSPWGGYQETQYF | TGTGCCAGCAGCCCCTGGGGGGGGTACCAAGAGACCCAGTACTTC
TRBJ1-1 | TRBD1 | TRBV30 | few | CAWTGGRYTEAFF | TGTGCCTGGACAGGGGGCCGGTACACTGAAGCTTTCTTT
TRBJ1-2 | TRBD1 | TRBV6-5 | once | CASGPGQVYGYTF | TGTGCCAGCGGCCCGGGACAGGTCTATGGCTACACCTTC
TRBJ2-1 | TRBD2 | TRBV5-1 | NA | CASSFLPERGGGEQFF | TGCGCCAGCAGCTTCCTTCCCGAGCGGGGGGGCGGGGAGCAGTTCTTC
TRBJ1-1 | TRBD1 | TRBV30 | NA | CAWNRGMNTEAFF | TGTGCCTGGAACAGGGGGATGAACACTGAAGCTTTCTTT
TRBJ1-2 | TRBD1 | TRBV28 | NA | CASSPDRVYGYTF | TGTGCCAGCAGCCCGGACAGGGTTTATGGCTACACCTTC
TRBJ1-3 | TRBD1 | TRBV30 | NA | CAWSRGSSGNTIYF | TGTGCCTGGAGCAGGGGGAGCTCTGGAAACACCATATATTTT
TRBJ2-3 | TRBD2 | TRBV30 | once | CAWSGGLAGRTDTQYF | TGTGCCTGGAGTGGTGGACTAGCGGGGAGGACAGATACGCAGTATTTT
TRBJ1-1 | NA | TRBV29-1 | NA | CSARGGRHTEAFF | TGCAGCGCCCGGGGTGGCAGACACACTGAAGCTTTCTTT
TRBJ2-7 | NA | TRBV30 | NA | CAWRRTGGPYEQYF | TGTGCCTGGAGACGTACTGGGGGCCCCTACGAGCAGTACTTC
TRBJ2-2 | NA | TRBV7-9 | NA | CASSRRVSGELFF | TGTGCCAGCAGCCGGCGGGTTTCCGGGGAGCTGTTTTTT
TRBJ2-5 | NA | TRBV11-2 | once | CASTLTGSPTQYF | TGTGCCAGCACCCTGACGGGGTCACCGACCCAGTACTTC
TRBJ2-3 | NA | TRBV27 | NA | CASSLRGTDTQYF | TGTGCCAGCAGTTTACGGGGTACAGATACGCAGTATTTT
TRBJ2-7 | TRBD2 | TRBV29-1 | NA | CSVGTSGGPGEQYF | TGCAGCGTAGGGACTAGCGGGGGCCCAGGGGAGCAGTACTTC
TRBJ1-3 | NA | TRBV7-9 | NA | CASRAGHISGNTIYF | TGTGCCAGCAGAGCGGGACATATTTCTGGAAACACCATATATTTT
TRBJ1-1 | NA | TRBV6-1 | once | CASSGPLNTEAFF | TGTGCCAGCAGTGGGCCACTGAACACTGAAGCTTTCTTT
TRBJ1-3 | NA | TRBV11-2 | NA | CASSSTYTDGSSGNTIYF | TGTGCCAGCAGCTCGACCTACACGGACGGGAGCTCTGGAAACACCATATATTTT
TRBJ1-2 | NA | TRBV6-1 | NA | CASSRQSTSGYTF | TGTGCCAGCAGCCGACAGTCCACCTCGGGCTACACCTTC
TRBJ1-2 | NA | TRBV11-3 | NA | CASSLEYQDNYGYTF | TGTGCCAGCAGCTTAGAATACCAGGATAACTATGGCTACACCTTC
TRBJ2-3 | NA | TRBV5-1 | NA | CASSPRGSSTDTQYF | TGCGCCAGCAGCCCAAGGGGGTCTAGCACAGATACGCAGTATTTT